A selection of T cell receptor beta chains follows, all from one sample in a study of OX40 agonist ivuxolimab in advanced cancers. Assay used: immunoSEQ multiplex PCR; TCRdb lists only in-frame clones, some missing. This sample has some 83,000 clones; about 88% occur once, and the top ten carry around 6.6%. The sample here was CD4+ or CD8+ T cells sorted from blood, taken in a trial of the OX40 agonist ivuxolimab. These receptors were obtained from an adult with an advanced solid tumor such as melanoma, head and neck, liver or kidney cancer. The CDR3 runs from the conserved cysteine through the conserved F or W. The D gene is left open where the match is weak. Clone size is given for some rows only: seen once, a few or many times, or a class if the clone is expanded.

clone size	V gene	D gene	J gene	CDR3 protein	CDR3 DNA
few	TRBV5-4	TRBD1	TRBJ1-4	CASSLVSPGTGNEKLFF	TGTGCCAGCAGCTTGGTAAGTCCCGGGACAGGGAATGAAAAACTGTTTTTT
NA	TRBV7-8	NA	TRBJ2-7	CASSLWRDEQYF	TGTGCCAGCAGCTTATGGAGGGACGAGCAGTACTTC
NA	TRBV5-1	NA	TRBJ2-1	CASKPGTNNHNEQFF	TGCGCCAGCAAGCCCGGGACAAATAACCACAATGAGCAGTTCTTC
once	TRBV2	TRBD1	TRBJ2-1	CASSAQGASEGEQFF	TGTGCCAGCAGTGCCCAGGGGGCATCGGAGGGTGAGCAGTTCTTC
NA	TRBV4-1	TRBD2	TRBJ2-2	CASSQLAGGTGELFF	TGCGCCAGCAGCCAGTTAGCGGGGGGAACCGGGGAGCTGTTTTTT
once	TRBV5-5	NA	TRBJ2-1	CASSKASYNEQFF	TGTGCCAGCAGTAAGGCGAGTTACAATGAGCAGTTCTTC
NA	TRBV7-9	NA	TRBJ2-7	CASSLRGSNEQYF	TGTGCCAGCAGCTTAAGGGGTTCAAACGAGCAGTACTTC
NA	TRBV5-6	NA	TRBJ2-3	CASSLGPTGTQYF	TGTGCCAGCAGCCTGGGACCGACTGGGACGCAGTATTTT
NA	TRBV11-3	NA	TRBJ1-1	CASSFDPNTEAFF	TGTGCCAGCAGCTTTGACCCTAACACTGAAGCTTTCTTT
NA	TRBV19	NA	TRBJ1-2	CASHESGAKGYTF	TGTGCCAGCCACGAGTCGGGGGCAAAGGGCTACACCTTC
few	TRBV6-6	NA	TRBJ1-4	CASRRRSNEKLFF	TGTGCCAGCAGGCGACGGAGTAATGAAAAACTGTTTTTT
NA	TRBV6-4	NA	TRBJ2-1	CASSMGVASRDEQFF	TGTGCCAGCAGCATGGGGGTAGCATCGCGCGATGAGCAGTTCTTC
NA	TRBV7-9	NA	TRBJ1-4	CASSLGGSTNEKLFF	TGTGCCAGCAGCTTAGGGGGATCAACTAATGAAAAACTGTTTTTT
NA	TRBV11-2	NA	TRBJ2-7	CASSLETGLSYEQYF	TGTGCCAGCAGCTTAGAAACAGGGCTCTCCTACGAGCAGTACTTC
NA	TRBV27	TRBD1	TRBJ1-2	CASSPIRDRTGYTF	TGTGCCAGCAGTCCCATCCGGGACAGAACTGGCTACACCTTC
NA	TRBV4-1	NA	TRBJ1-3	CASSDTTVAPGNTIYF	TGCGCCAGCAGCGATACCACAGTTGCACCTGGAAACACCATATATTTT
NA	TRBV27	NA	TRBJ1-2	CASSSSYSNYGYTF	TGTGCCAGCAGTTCCTCATATTCTAACTATGGCTACACCTTC
NA	TRBV2	TRBD1	TRBJ2-7	CASSGPGQGTEQYF	TGTGCCAGCAGTGGGCCGGGACAGGGGACCGAGCAGTACTTC
NA	TRBV6-6	NA	TRBJ1-6	CASSYTPRGTNSPLHF	TGTGCCAGCAGTTACACCCCAAGGGGTACGAATTCACCCCTCCACTTT
NA	TRBV5-4	TRBD1	TRBJ1-2	CASSLDFRDRADGYTF	TGTGCCAGCAGCTTGGACTTTCGGGACAGGGCTGATGGCTACACCTTC
NA	TRBV6-5	NA	TRBJ2-3	CATQHRGGNTDTQYF	TGTGCCACCCAGCACAGGGGGGGGAACACAGATACGCAGTATTTT
NA	TRBV6-5	NA	TRBJ2-7	CASRERGSYEQYF	TGTGCCAGCAGGGAGAGGGGATCCTACGAGCAGTACTTC
NA	TRBV6-1	TRBD2	TRBJ2-1	CASREIAGGFYNEQFF	TGTGCCAGCAGAGAAATAGCGGGAGGATTCTACAATGAGCAGTTCTTC
NA	TRBV11-3	NA	TRBJ2-1	CASSSSSYNEQFF	TGTGCCAGCAGCTCAAGCTCCTACAATGAGCAGTTCTTC
once	TRBV7-9	NA	TRBJ1-1	CASRARDTEAFF	TGTGCCAGCAGGGCCCGGGACACTGAAGCTTTCTTT
NA	TRBV11-2	TRBD1	TRBJ2-1	CASSLVGTGSHEQFF	TGTGCCAGCAGCTTAGTTGGGACAGGGTCCCATGAGCAGTTCTTC
NA	TRBV20-1	NA	TRBJ2-1	CSAGPLEQFF	TGCAGTGCTGGTCCTCTTGAGCAGTTCTTC